The source of this T cell receptor beta chain is a study of cytomegalovirus exposure and HLA in healthy donors. This clone occurred a few times. The target antigen is unknown. General study results and limits: Most of the TCR beta V segments (in an earlier analysis) were productive either about 87% or about 30% of the time. TCR beta chain V- and J-gene trimming was linked, in a later analysis, to a missense variant in DCLRE1C.

Per the germline V gene, CDR1 is MDHEN and CDR2 is SYDVKM. Trimming removed 2 bases from V and 9 bases from J; junction bases left unmatched: 3. The CDR3 has 12 amino acids. The PCR ran on 60 Vbeta and 13 Jbeta primers. The data were produced by immunoSEQ multiplex PCR, yet TCRdb's version contains in-frame clones alone and is incomplete. The sample records 100,000 to 150,000 clones, 10% being singletons. Source material: PBMCs. This chain connects TRBV28 to TRBJ1-1; TRBD1 aligns across 7 bases. The receptor was isolated from a woman between 18 and 29 years old in good health and CMV-seropositive. Written as DNA, the CDR3 is TGTGCCAGCAGTTTAAAGGGGGCAAAAGCTTTCTTT. Translated, it gives CASSLKGAKAFF.